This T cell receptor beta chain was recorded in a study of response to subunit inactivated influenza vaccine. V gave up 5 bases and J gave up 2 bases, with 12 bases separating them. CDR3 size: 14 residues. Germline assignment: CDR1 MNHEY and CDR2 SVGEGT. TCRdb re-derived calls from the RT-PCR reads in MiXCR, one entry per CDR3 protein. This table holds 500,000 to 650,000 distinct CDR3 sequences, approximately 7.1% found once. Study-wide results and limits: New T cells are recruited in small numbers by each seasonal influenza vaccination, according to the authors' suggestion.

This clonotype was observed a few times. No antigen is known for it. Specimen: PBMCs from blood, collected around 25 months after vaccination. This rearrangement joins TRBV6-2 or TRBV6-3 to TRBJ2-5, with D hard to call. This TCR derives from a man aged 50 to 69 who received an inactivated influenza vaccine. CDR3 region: CASSRRKPQETQYF. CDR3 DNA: TGTGCCAGCAGTCGACGTAAACCTCAAGAGACCCAGTACTTC.